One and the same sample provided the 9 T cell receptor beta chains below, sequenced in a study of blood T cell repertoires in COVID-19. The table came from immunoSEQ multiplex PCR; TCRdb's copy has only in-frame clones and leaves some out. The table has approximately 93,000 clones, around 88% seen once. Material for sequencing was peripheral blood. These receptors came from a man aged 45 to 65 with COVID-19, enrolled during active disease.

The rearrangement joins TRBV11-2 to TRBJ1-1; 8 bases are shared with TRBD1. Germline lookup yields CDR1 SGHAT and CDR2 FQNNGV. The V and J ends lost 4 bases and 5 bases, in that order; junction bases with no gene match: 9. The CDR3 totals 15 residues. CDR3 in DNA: TGTGCCAGCAGCTGGGACAGGTTAGCAAATACTGAAGCTTTCTTT. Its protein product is CASSWDRLANTEAFF.

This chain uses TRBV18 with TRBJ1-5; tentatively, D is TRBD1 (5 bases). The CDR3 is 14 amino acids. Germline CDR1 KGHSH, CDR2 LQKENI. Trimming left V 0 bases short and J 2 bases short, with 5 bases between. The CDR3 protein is CASSPPGGNQPQHF. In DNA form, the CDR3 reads TGTGCCAGCTCACCACCAGGGGGCAATCAGCCCCAGCATTTT.

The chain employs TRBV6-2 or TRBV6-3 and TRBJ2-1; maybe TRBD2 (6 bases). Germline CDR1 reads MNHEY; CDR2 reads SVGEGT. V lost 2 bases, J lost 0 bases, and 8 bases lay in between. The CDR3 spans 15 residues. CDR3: CASSYRGTSYNEQFF. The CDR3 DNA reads TGTGCCAGCAGTTACCGGGGGACCTCCTACAATGAGCAGTTCTTC.

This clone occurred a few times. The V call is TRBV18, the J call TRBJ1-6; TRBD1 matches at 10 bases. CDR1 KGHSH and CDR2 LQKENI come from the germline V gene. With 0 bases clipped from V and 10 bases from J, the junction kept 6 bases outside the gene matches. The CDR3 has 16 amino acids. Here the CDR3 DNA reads TGTGCCAGCTCACCACCGGGACAGGGGCGGGAGTCACCCCTCCACTTT. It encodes CASSPPGQGRESPLHF.

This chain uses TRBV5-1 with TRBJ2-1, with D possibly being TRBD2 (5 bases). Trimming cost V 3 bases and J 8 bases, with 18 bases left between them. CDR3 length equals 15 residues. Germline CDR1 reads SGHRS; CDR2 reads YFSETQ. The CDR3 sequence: CASSSLVVVRDEQFF. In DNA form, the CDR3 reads TGCGCCAGCAGCTCTCTTGTGGTAGTGCGGGATGAGCAGTTCTTC.

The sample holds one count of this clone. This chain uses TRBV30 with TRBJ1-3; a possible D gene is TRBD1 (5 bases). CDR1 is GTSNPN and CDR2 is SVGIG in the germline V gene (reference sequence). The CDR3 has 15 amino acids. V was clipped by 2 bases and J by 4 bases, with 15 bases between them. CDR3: CAWSRGSDPGNTIYF. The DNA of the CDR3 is TGTGCCTGGAGTAGGGGCAGCGACCCGGGAAACACCATATATTTT.

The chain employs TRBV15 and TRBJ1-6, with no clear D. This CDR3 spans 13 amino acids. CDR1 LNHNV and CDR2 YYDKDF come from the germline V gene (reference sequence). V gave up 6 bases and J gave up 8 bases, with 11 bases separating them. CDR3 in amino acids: CATSPGKDSPLHF. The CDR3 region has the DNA TGTGCCACCAGTCCGGGTAAGGATTCACCCCTCCACTTT.

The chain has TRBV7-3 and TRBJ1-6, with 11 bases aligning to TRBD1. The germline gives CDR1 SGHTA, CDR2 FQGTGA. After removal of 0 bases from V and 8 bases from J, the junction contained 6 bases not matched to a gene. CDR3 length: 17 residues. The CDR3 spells CASSLTFRGQGDSPLHF. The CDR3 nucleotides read TGTGCCAGCAGCTTAACTTTCCGGGGACAGGGGGATTCACCCCTCCACTTT.

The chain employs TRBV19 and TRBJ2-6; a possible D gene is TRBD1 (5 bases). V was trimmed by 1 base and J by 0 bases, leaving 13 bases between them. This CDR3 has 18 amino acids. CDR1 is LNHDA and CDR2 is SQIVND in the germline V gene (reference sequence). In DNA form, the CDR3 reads TGTGCCAGTAGTATAGGCGGACATCTTATCTCTGGGGCCAACGTCCTGACTTTC. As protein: CASSIGGHLISGANVLTF.